The T cell receptor beta chain under discussion was sequenced for a study of shared T cell receptors in the human thymus. Clones were read by immunoSEQ multiplex PCR, and TCRdb kept only the in-frame ones, dropping some. The data contain about 710,000 clones, 70% to 90% of them singletons. The CDR3 has 15 amino acids. The V end was cut by 5 bases, the J end by 0 bases, with 11 bases between. The germline gives CDR1 MNHEY, CDR2 SMNVEV (reference sequence). These records were also assigned to another study, of human thymus T cells. That paper notes: Thymus tissue was removed during corrective cardiac surgery. Thymic repertoires overlap heavily among unrelated individuals, related research has reported.

What was sequenced was thymocytes. This TCR derives from a boy younger than two with a congenital heart defect. The chain joins TRBV27 to TRBJ1-5, with TRBD1 as a possible D gene (5 bases). CDR3 sequence (DNA): TGTGCCAGCAGTCCCCAGGGATATAGCAATCAGCCCCAGCATTTT. Protein product: CASSPQGYSNQPQHF.